A selection of T cell receptor beta chains follows, all from one sample in a study of cytomegalovirus exposure and HLA in healthy donors. The repertoire was sequenced with immunoSEQ multiplex PCR; TCRdb's copy has only in-frame clones and lacks some. The table shows under 150,000 clones, with roughly 90% occurring only once. Sequencing was done on a sample of PBMCs. The receptor set was obtained from a woman under 30 in good health and CMV-seropositive. CDR3s include the opening cysteine and the closing phenylalanine or tryptophan. A D gene is named only where the DNA matches it firmly. Size values are once, few and many counts, or a class for expanded clones, and some rows have none.

>TRBJ1-2|TRBD1|once|TRBV9|13
CASSLGQGVFYTF
TGTGCCAGCAGCCTGGGGCAGGGGGTGTTCTACACCTTC
>TRBJ1-2|.|.|TRBV18|14
CASSPTEQGYGYTF
TGTGCCAGCTCACCCACAGAGCAAGGCTATGGCTACACCTTC
>TRBJ1-1|.|few|TRBV2|11
CASSVLGAAFF
TGTGCCAGCAGTGTTCTGGGAGCGGCTTTCTTT
>TRBJ1-5|TRBD1|few|TRBV4-1|14
CASSQGQLNQPQHF
TGCGCCAGCAGCCAGGGACAGTTAAATCAGCCCCAGCATTTT
>TRBJ2-7|.|few|TRBV10-1|13
CASSEGSSYEQYF
TGCGCCAGCAGTGAGGGGAGCTCCTACGAGCAGTACTTC
>TRBJ1-2|TRBD1|.|TRBV11-2|16
CASSLTETGGSYGYTF
TGTGCCAGCAGTCTGACCGAGACAGGGGGCAGCTATGGCTACACCTTC
>TRBJ1-2|.|.|TRBV7-2|13
CASSPQTNYGYTF
TGTGCCAGCAGCCCCCAGACTAACTATGGCTACACCTTC
>TRBJ2-6|TRBD2|.|TRBV27|18
CASRVAGGPYSGANVLTF
TGTGCCAGCAGGGTAGCGGGAGGCCCATACTCTGGGGCCAACGTCCTGACTTTC
>TRBJ2-7|.|few|TRBV30|12
CAWSVGRSEQYF
TGTGCCTGGAGTGTGGGCCGCTCCGAGCAGTACTTC
>TRBJ2-3|TRBD1|.|TRBV19|18
CASSIVREGQGKTDTQYF
TGTGCCAGTAGTATAGTAAGGGAAGGACAGGGAAAGACAGATACGCAGTATTTT
>TRBJ1-2|.|.|TRBV6-5|15
CASSSTLGLNYGYTF
TGTGCCAGCAGTTCAACGTTGGGCCTTAACTATGGCTACACCTTC
>TRBJ2-2|.|.|TRBV7-3|13
CASSPVTTGELFF
TGTGCCAGCAGCCCCGTTACTACCGGGGAGCTGTTTTTT
>TRBJ2-2|.|.|TRBV11-2|19
CASTPSPFVRGQNTGELFF
TGTGCCAGCACCCCGTCCCCATTTGTCAGGGGACAGAACACCGGGGAGCTGTTTTTT
>TRBJ2-5|.|once|TRBV9|13
CASSVNSGETQYF
TGTGCCAGCAGCGTAAATTCCGGAGAGACCCAGTACTTC
>TRBJ2-7|.|once|TRBV15|14
CATSRNSLFYEQYF
TGTGCCACCAGCAGAAACTCCCTGTTCTACGAGCAGTACTTC
>TRBJ2-6|.|.|TRBV5-1|20
CASSLVPLGRSSTGANVLTF
TGCGCCAGCAGCTTGGTTCCTCTGGGGAGGTCTAGTACTGGGGCCAACGTCCTGACTTTC
>TRBJ2-3|.|.|TRBV7-2|16
CASSLSLRGRGGTQYF
TGTGCCAGCAGCTTATCCTTGCGGGGGAGGGGGGGTACGCAGTATTTT
>TRBJ2-7|.|.|TRBV7-9|14
CASSARRDFNEQYF
TGTGCCAGCAGCGCACGCCGGGACTTCAACGAGCAGTACTTC
>TRBJ2-1|TRBD2|.|TRBV2|16
CASSENLAGGLNEQFF
TGTGCCAGCAGTGAAAACCTAGCGGGAGGGCTCAATGAGCAGTTCTTC
>TRBJ2-1|.|.|TRBV5-1|16
CASSPPKGISYNEQFF
TGCGCCAGCAGCCCGCCTAAGGGGATCTCCTACAATGAGCAGTTCTTC
>TRBJ2-1|TRBD2|few|TRBV4-2|17
CASSQSIAGGLVSEQFF
TGTGCCAGCAGCCAGTCGATAGCGGGAGGGCTGGTCAGTGAGCAGTTCTTC
>TRBJ2-4|TRBD2|once|TRBV28|14
CASSGVKREIVQYF
TGTGCCAGCAGCGGAGTGAAGCGGGAGATTGTTCAGTACTTC
>TRBJ1-2|TRBD1|once|TRBV5-4|19
CASSLDPLRTGANNYGYTF
TGTGCCAGCAGCTTGGACCCTCTTAGGACAGGGGCGAATAACTATGGCTACACCTTC
>TRBJ2-2|.|.|TRBV5-4|12
CAASEEVGELFF
TGTGCCGCGTCTGAGGAGGTCGGGGAGCTGTTTTTT
>TRBJ2-1|TRBD2|.|TRBV6-1|15
CASSEEAGGYNEQFF
TGTGCCAGCAGTGAAGAAGCGGGGGGCTACAATGAGCAGTTCTTC
>TRBJ2-1|TRBD2|few|TRBV6-4|15
CASSASGGAHNEQFF
TGTGCCAGCAGTGCCAGCGGGGGGGCCCACAATGAGCAGTTCTTC
>TRBJ1-2|.|few|TRBV5-5|14
CASSTTGTRPGYTF
TGTGCCAGCAGCACAACAGGGACCCGGCCTGGCTACACCTTC
>TRBJ2-7|TRBD1|few|TRBV10-3|13
CAIRGQGIGEQYF
TGTGCCATCCGGGGACAGGGAATTGGCGAGCAGTACTTC
>TRBJ1-4|TRBD1|.|TRBV10-2|13
CASSPRTGRELFF
TGCGCCAGCAGCCCCCGGACAGGGAGGGAACTGTTTTTT
>TRBJ2-1|TRBD2|.|TRBV7-7|15
CASSALAGTNNEQFF
TGTGCTAGCAGCGCACTAGCGGGGACCAACAATGAGCAGTTCTTC
>TRBJ2-5|.|.|TRBV19|14
CASKLAGEGETQYF
TGTGCCAGTAAGCTTGCAGGGGAAGGAGAGACCCAGTACTTC
>TRBJ2-5|.|.|TRBV5-1|15
CASRGLGVVQETQYF
TGCGCCAGCAGGGGGCTAGGGGTGGTCCAAGAGACCCAGTACTTC
>TRBJ2-5|TRBD1|.|TRBV5-1|15
CASSLPGQGAGTQYF
TGCGCCAGCAGCCTCCCGGGACAGGGGGCCGGGACCCAGTACTTC
>TRBJ1-5|.|.|TRBV4-1|16
CASSPLEGASNQPQHF
TGCGCCAGCAGCCCCCTGGAAGGGGCGAGCAATCAGCCCCAGCATTTT
>TRBJ2-3|.|.|TRBV11-3|14
CASRFNSRADTQYF
TGTGCCAGCAGGTTTAACTCTCGGGCAGATACGCAGTATTTT
>TRBJ2-7|.|.|TRBV28|16
CASSFRQTGPEGEQYF
TGTGCCAGCAGTTTTCGGCAGACCGGACCTGAGGGCGAGCAGTACTTC
>TRBJ1-2|.|.|TRBV29-1|14
CSVEGGGADYGYTF
TGCAGCGTTGAGGGTGGAGGGGCGGATTATGGCTACACCTTC